Following are 4 T cell receptor beta chains from one sample sequenced in a study of blood T cell repertoires in COVID-19. Libraries were prepared by immunoSEQ multiplex PCR; TCRdb keeps only in-frame clonotypes and omits some of them. The table has about 110,000 clones, 88% seen once; the top ten hold less than 2.5%. The sample consisted of peripheral blood. All receptors come from a human donor in a cohort sampled during active COVID-19.

The genes are TRBV20-1 and TRBJ2-1; TRBD2 matches 9 bases. Germline CDR1 and CDR2: DFQATT and SNEGSKA (reference sequence). Unmatched junction bases numbered 7, after V lost 3 bases and J lost 4 bases. CDR3 length equals 15 residues. The CDR3 bases are TGCAGTGCTAGTGCACTAGCGGGTACGTACAATGAGCAGTTCTTC. Residues: CSASALAGTYNEQFF.

The chain employs TRBV19 and TRBJ2-3; D is uncertain. This CDR3 has 10 amino acids. With 9 bases removed from V and 6 bases from J, the gap between germline ends came to 7 bases. Germline values: CDR1 LNHDA, CDR2 SQIVND (reference sequence). In DNA form, the CDR3 reads TGTGCCAGCGGTGAGGATACGCAGTATTTT. Amino acids: CASGEDTQYF. Supplemented by reference TRBV19 and TRBJ2-3, the full variable domain reads DGGITQSPKYLFRKEGQNVTLSCEQNLNHDAMYWYRQDPGQGLRLIYYSQIVNDFQKGDIAEGYSVSREKKESFPLTVTSAQKNPTAFYLCASGEDTQYFGPGTRLTVL.

The V gene is TRBV6-5, the J gene TRBJ2-3; TRBD2 agrees at 11 bases. In germline, CDR1 is MNHEY, CDR2 SVGAGI. This CDR3 contains 14 residues. Trimming took 2 bases from V and 5 from J; bases not matched to a gene: 0. The CDR3 DNA follows: TGTGCCAGCAGTTACGGGACTAGCGGAGATACGCAGTATTTT. Translated: CASSYGTSGDTQYF.

The chain is built from TRBV11-2 and TRBJ2-1, with 9 nucleotides matching TRBD2. The CDR3 is 15 residues long. Germline V lookup: CDR1 SGHAT, CDR2 FQNNGV. Trimming cost V 6 bases and J 3 bases; bases outside gene matches: 6. The CDR3 spells CASRLRTSDYNEQFF. The CDR3 DNA follows: TGTGCCAGCAGACTAAGGACTAGCGACTACAATGAGCAGTTCTTC.